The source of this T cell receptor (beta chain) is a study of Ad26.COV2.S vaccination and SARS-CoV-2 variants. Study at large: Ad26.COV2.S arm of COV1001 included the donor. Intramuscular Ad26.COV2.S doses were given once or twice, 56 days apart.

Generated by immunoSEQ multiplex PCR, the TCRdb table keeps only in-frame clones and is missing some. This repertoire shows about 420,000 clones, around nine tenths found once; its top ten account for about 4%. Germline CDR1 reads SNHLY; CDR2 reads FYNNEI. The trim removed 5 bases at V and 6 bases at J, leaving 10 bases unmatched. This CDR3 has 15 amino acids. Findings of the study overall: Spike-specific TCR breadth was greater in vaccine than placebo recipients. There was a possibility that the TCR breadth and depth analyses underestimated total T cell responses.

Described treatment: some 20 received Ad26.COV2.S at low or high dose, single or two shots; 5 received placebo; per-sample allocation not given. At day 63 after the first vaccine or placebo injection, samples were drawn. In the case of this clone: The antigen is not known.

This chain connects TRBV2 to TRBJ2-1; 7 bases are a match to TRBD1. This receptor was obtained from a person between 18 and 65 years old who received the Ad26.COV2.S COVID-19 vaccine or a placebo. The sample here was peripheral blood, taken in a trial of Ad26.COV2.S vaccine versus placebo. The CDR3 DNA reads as TGTGCCAGCAGTACCCACAGGGGCATTCCCAATGAGCAGTTCTTC. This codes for CASSTHRGIPNEQFF.